Listed below are T cell receptor beta chains from one sample, sequenced in a study of blood T cell repertoires in COVID-19. Sequencing used immunoSEQ multiplex PCR; TCRdb keeps in-frame clones, though not all of them. The sample has some 150,000 clones; approximately 78% are singletons. Sequenced material: peripheral blood. The receptors derive from a woman older than 75 with acute or convalescent COVID-19. Both conserved end residues are part of each CDR3. The order of the fields is clone size, J gene, D gene, V gene, CDR3 protein, CDR3 DNA. A D gene is named only where the DNA matches it firmly. For some rows the clone size is stated as once, few or many, or as a class when expanded; others skip it.

>NA|TRBJ2-5|NA|TRBV7-2
CASSLESGVEETQYF
TGTGCCAGCAGCTTAGAATCGGGGGTGGAGGAGACCCAGTACTTC
>NA|TRBJ2-5|TRBD1|TRBV7-9
CASSLPGTGKTQYF
TGTGCCAGCAGCTTACCCGGGACAGGGAAGACCCAGTACTTC
>NA|TRBJ2-3|NA|TRBV7-3
CASSLTRGDTQYF
TGTGCCAGCAGCTTAACTCGGGGAGATACGCAGTATTTT
>NA|TRBJ1-2|TRBD1|TRBV7-9
CASSPGGNGYTF
TGTGCCAGCAGCCCAGGGGGAAATGGCTACACCTTC
>once|TRBJ1-4|TRBD1|TRBV5-1
CASSLDPPHRGFNEKLFF
TGCGCCAGCAGCTTGGACCCTCCCCACAGGGGATTTAATGAAAAACTGTTTTTT
>NA|TRBJ1-6|TRBD1|TRBV19
CASSVDRVFNSPLHF
TGTGCCAGTAGTGTCGACAGGGTTTTCAATTCACCCCTCCACTTT
>NA|TRBJ2-1|TRBD1|TRBV11-2
CASSRDRSYNEQFF
TGTGCCAGCAGCAGGGACAGGAGTTACAATGAGCAGTTCTTC
>once|TRBJ2-7|NA|TRBV5-1
CASSLGSGPSYEQYF
TGCGCCAGCAGCTTGGGTAGCGGTCCCTCCTACGAGCAGTACTTC
>NA|TRBJ2-7|NA|TRBV28
CASSSHPPEGNHEQYF
TGTGCCAGCAGTTCTCATCCTCCGGAGGGGAACCACGAGCAGTACTTC
>once|TRBJ1-2|TRBD1|TRBV3-1/TRBV3-2
CASSQFTGQGGGYTF
TGTGCCAGCAGCCAATTTACGGGACAGGGTGGTGGCTACACCTTC
>NA|TRBJ2-3|TRBD1|TRBV7-2
CASSLGTGVYTQYF
TGTGCCAGCAGCTTAGGGACAGGGGTCTATACGCAGTATTTT
>NA|TRBJ1-2|TRBD1|TRBV6-4
CASSFPQGAYGYTF
TGTGCCAGCAGCTTCCCCCAGGGGGCTTATGGCTACACCTTC
>once|TRBJ2-5|NA|TRBV13
CASSLWGEETQYF
TGTGCCAGCAGCTTATGGGGAGAAGAGACCCAGTACTTC
>once|TRBJ2-2|TRBD2|TRBV7-7
CASSPMAGVITGELFF
TGTGCCAGCAGCCCCATGGCGGGGGTTATCACCGGGGAGCTGTTTTTT
>NA|TRBJ1-1|NA|TRBV20-1
CSVGGPTEAFF
TGCAGTGTGGGGGGTCCCACTGAAGCTTTCTTT
>NA|TRBJ2-7|TRBD2|TRBV5-1
CASSSSAGVDEQYF
TGCGCCAGCAGCTCATCAGCGGGAGTGGACGAGCAGTACTTC
>NA|TRBJ2-1|NA|TRBV2
CASSEREGEQFF
TGTGCCAGCAGTGAGAGGGAAGGTGAGCAGTTCTTC
>NA|TRBJ2-7|TRBD1|TRBV5-4
CASSSGTGGYEQYF
TGTGCCAGCAGTAGCGGGACAGGGGGCTACGAGCAGTACTTC
>once|TRBJ1-1|NA|TRBV20-1
CSASGFLFRGEAFF
TGCAGTGCCAGTGGTTTCTTATTCCGGGGGGAAGCTTTCTTT
>NA|TRBJ1-2|NA|TRBV28
CASSLGGLAYGYTF
TGTGCCAGCAGTTTGGGGGGGTTAGCCTATGGCTACACCTTC
>NA|TRBJ1-4|NA|TRBV27
CASSLWGPPNEKLFF
TGTGCCAGCAGTTTATGGGGGCCCCCTAATGAAAAACTGTTTTTT
>NA|TRBJ1-1|NA|TRBV18
CASSPGRNTEAFF
TGTGCCAGCTCACCAGGCCGAAACACTGAAGCTTTCTTT
>NA|TRBJ1-6|NA|TRBV18
CASSPEGAHSPLHF
TGTGCCAGCTCACCGGAAGGGGCCCATTCACCCCTCCACTTT
>NA|TRBJ2-5|TRBD1|TRBV5-1
CASRSLGQGTETQYF
TGCGCCAGCAGATCGTTGGGACAGGGAACCGAGACCCAGTACTTC
>NA|TRBJ1-5|TRBD1|TRBV19
CASKDRVVRGNQPQHF
TGTGCCAGTAAGGACAGGGTGGTGCGTGGCAATCAGCCCCAGCATTTT
>NA|TRBJ2-7|NA|TRBV11-2
CASSLVVAVYSYEQYF
TGTGCCAGCAGCTTAGTAGTAGCGGTGTACTCCTACGAGCAGTACTTC
>NA|TRBJ2-3|TRBD1|TRBV7-8
CASSFPRDRGTDTQYF
TGTGCCAGCAGCTTTCCTCGGGACAGGGGCACAGATACGCAGTATTTT
>NA|TRBJ2-7|NA|TRBV27
CASSLSAGIISYEQYF
TGTGCCAGCAGTTTATCGGCAGGGATAATCTCCTACGAGCAGTACTTC
>NA|TRBJ1-6|NA|TRBV2
CASSDGDSPLHF
TGTGCCAGCAGCGACGGGGATTCACCCCTCCACTTT
>NA|TRBJ2-2|NA|TRBV11-2
CASSLDVIVAGELFF
TGTGCCAGCAGCTTAGATGTTATTGTTGCCGGGGAGCTGTTTTTT
>NA|TRBJ2-3|TRBD2|TRBV9
CASSVGVGGNTDTQYF
TGTGCCAGCAGCGTAGGCGTCGGGGGGAACACAGATACGCAGTATTTT
>NA|TRBJ2-5|TRBD1|TRBV13
CASSLQGAGETQYF
TGTGCCAGCAGCTTACAGGGGGCGGGGGAGACCCAGTACTTC
>NA|TRBJ1-4|NA|TRBV24-1
CATSDPRADRLTATNEKLFF
TGTGCCACCAGTGACCCCAGAGCGGACAGATTAACGGCAACTAATGAAAAACTGTTTTTT
>NA|TRBJ1-4|TRBD1|TRBV28
CASRKTGGNEKLFF
TGTGCCAGCAGAAAGACAGGGGGTAATGAAAAACTGTTTTTT
>NA|TRBJ1-2|TRBD1|TRBV28
CASRGQGWGYTF
TGTGCCAGCAGGGGACAGGGATGGGGCTACACCTTC
>NA|TRBJ2-5|TRBD2|TRBV7-2
CASSLGLGAGEETQYF
TGTGCCAGCAGCTTGGGGCTAGGGGCGGGAGAAGAGACCCAGTACTTC
>NA|TRBJ2-1|NA|TRBV27
CASQLAGLASEQFF
TGTGCCAGCCAGCTCGCGGGGTTGGCGTCCGAGCAGTTCTTC
>NA|TRBJ2-1|TRBD2|TRBV3-1/TRBV3-2
CASSATSGSSVEQFF
TGTGCCAGCAGCGCGACTAGCGGGAGTTCCGTTGAGCAGTTCTTC
>NA|TRBJ1-1|TRBD1|TRBV28
CASSLGVSGGLGTEAFF
TGTGCCAGCAGTTTAGGAGTGTCAGGGGGTTTGGGCACTGAAGCTTTCTTT
>NA|TRBJ1-5|NA|TRBV2
CASSDQGNQPQHF
TGTGCCAGCAGTGACCAGGGTAATCAGCCCCAGCATTTT
>NA|TRBJ1-3|TRBD1|TRBV5-1
CASSSSTGATGNTIYF
TGCGCCAGCAGCTCGAGCACAGGGGCGACTGGAAACACCATATATTTT
>NA|TRBJ1-3|NA|TRBV2
CASSDPGVGNTIYF
TGTGCCAGCAGTGATCCAGGGGTAGGAAACACCATATATTTT
>NA|TRBJ2-5|NA|TRBV5-1
CASSLGGPGTQYF
TGCGCCAGCAGCTTGGGGGGGCCCGGGACCCAGTACTTC
>NA|TRBJ1-2|TRBD1|TRBV5-5
CASSLRQGFGYTF
TGTGCCAGCAGCTTGAGACAGGGATTTGGCTACACCTTC